The rows below give T cell receptor beta chains drawn from one sample of a study of Ad26.COV2.S vaccination and SARS-CoV-2 variants. Data came from immunoSEQ multiplex PCR; TCRdb stores just in-frame clones and leaves some out. This table holds about 350,000 clones, around nine tenths found once. Sequenced here: peripheral blood, sampled in a trial of Ad26.COV2.S vaccine versus placebo. The receptors derive from a person aged 18-60 years who received the Ad26.COV2.S COVID-19 vaccine or a placebo. CDR3s include the opening cysteine and the closing phenylalanine or tryptophan.

>14|TRBV5-1
CASSPRQGEDEQFF
>14|TRBV30
CAWSAGQGNQPQHF
>13|TRBV6-5
CASSYPGSGEAFF
>14|TRBV6-5
CASSYTPGRETQYF
>15|TRBV3-1/TRBV3-2
CASSQGLAGAYEQYF
>15|TRBV7-6
CASSTAGPRAGELFF
>13|TRBV19
CASSPGEVTEAFF
>15|TRBV18
CASSPKWGGLYEQYF
>13|TRBV6-2/TRBV6-3
CASSFRGHSPLHF
>17|TRBV27
CASSQTLRLDLNTEAFF
>13|TRBV13
CASSPRQQETQYF
>15|TRBV6-4
CASSPGPSGWNEQFF